This T cell receptor beta chain was identified during a study of molecular identifiers for immune sequencing clone quantification. Sorting captured naive CD8 T cells as CD8+CD4-CCR7+CD45RA+. V lost 5 bases and J lost 3, with 14 bases in between. The CDR3 sequence is 14 residues long. The germline V gene has CDR1 SGHVS and CDR2 FQNEAQ. The table lists this clonotype with many counts. From the PCR reads, TCRdb called clonotypes with MiXCR, one entry per CDR3 protein. The sample lists hundreds of thousands of distinct CDR3 sequences, approximately 20% occurring once. The source of this sequence is a human donor in good health. Some libraries in this study had Jurkat cell RNA spiked in. What was sequenced was naive CD8+ T cells from blood, with Jurkat cell RNA spiked in. Subset here: FACS-sorted CD8+CD4-CCR7+CD45RA+ naive T cells. The genes are TRBV7-8 and TRBJ2-7; no firm D call. The CDR3 region is CASSPPEYIYEQYF. In DNA, the CDR3 is TGTGCCAGCAGCCCCCCCGAGTACATCTACGAGCAGTACTTC.